These 18 T cell receptor beta chains were all obtained from the same sample, sequenced in a study of tumor-infiltrating lymphocytes in primary liver carcinoma. DNA and RNA were both co-extracted from about 19-30 mg of bulk tissue that had not been sorted. Researchers generated TCR beta cDNA from around 0.55 ug of total RNA, relying on a constant-region primer. Libraries for TCR beta were built through three nested multiplex PCR rounds, which together made up a slightly modified ARM-PCR procedure. PCR rounds one and two used TRBV1-TRBV30 forward primers with a C-beta reverse primer for approximately 11 cycles each. TCRdb independently ran MiXCR on the multiplex PCR reads; one entry per CDR3 protein. Seen here are under 30,000 distinct CDR3 sequences, about three quarters observed once, and the top ten hold 46%. The source material was liver tumor tissue from sampling region 3. The subset was: tumor region T3, left-lateral pole. The receptors come from a man aged 40-49 years with primary liver carcinoma and hepatitis B virus infection.

This clonotype was picked up a small number of times. The junction and the germline gene differ at one end; a read error may be behind it. CDR3 in amino acids: CSSSPGTSGSEQFF. The CDR3 nucleotides are TGTTCCAGCAGTCCCGGGACTAGCGGGAGTGAGCAATTCTTC. The chain couples TRBV12-3 or TRBV12-4 to TRBJ2-1, with 14 bases aligning to TRBD2. This CDR3 is built from 14 residues.

J is TRBJ2-7 and V is TRBV5-4; D assignment may be TRBD1 or TRBD2 (5 bases each). Per the germline V gene, CDR1 is SGHNT and CDR2 is YYREEE (reference sequence). The CDR3 extends over 16 amino acids. V was pared by 4 bases and J by 5 bases, with 22 bases between. CDR3 DNA: TGTGCCAGCAGCAAAGACGGGGCTCCTGGTGGCAACGAGCAGTACTTC. This gives the protein CASSKDGAPGGNEQYF.

Regarding this clonotype: A much larger clone sits a single nucleotide away, making a read error possible. V gene TRBV20-1 combines with J gene TRBJ2-1; 10 nucleotides align to TRBD2. J gave up 0 bases and V 6 bases, and 11 bases lay outside the gene matches. The CDR3 extends over 17 amino acids. The germline V gene has CDR1 DFQATT and CDR2 SNEGSKA (reference sequence). CDR3 loop: CSALTSGERGSYNEQFF. The CDR3 DNA is TGCAGTGCACTAACTAGCGGGGAAAGGGGCTCCTACAATGAGCAGTTCTTC.

Details on this clonotype: An end of the junction does not agree with germline; a read error may underlie this. This sequence joins TRBV29-1 and TRBJ1-1; D is unclear. The V gene's germline CDR1 is SQVTM and CDR2 ANQGSEA. The CDR3 consists of 13 residues. CDR3: CSVTVGGNTGAFF. In DNA, the CDR3 is TGCAGTGTGACGGTGGGCGGGAACACTGGAGCTTTCTTT.

On this clonotype: The CDR3 carries no conserved terminal phenylalanine or tryptophan, so it likely arises from a read error. The chain links TRBV29-1 to TRBJ2-5; 8 bases match TRBD1. The V gene's germline CDR1 is SQVTM and CDR2 ANQGSEA. The length of the CDR3 is 14 residues. This chain's CDR3 is CSTRSGQGRETQYS. CDR3 DNA: TGCAGTACGAGGTCCGGACAGGGCAGAGAGACCCAGTACTCC.

This clonotype was detected only a few times. One end of the junction fails to match germline, which may point to a read error. This chain links TRBV29-1 with TRBJ2-6; D not resolved. In germline, CDR1 is SQVTM, CDR2 ANQGSEA. This CDR3 spans 13 amino acids. The CDR3 reads CSVRGTGSNVLTF. The DNA for the CDR3 is TGCAGCGTTCGAGGAACTGGGTCCAACGTCCTGACTTTC.

This clonotype was seen ten or more times. V is TRBV7-9 and J is TRBJ2-7, with TRBD2 as a possible D gene (5 bases). Per germline, CDR1 SEHNR and CDR2 FQNEAQ (reference sequence). This CDR3 has 17 amino acids. Deletions cut 2 bases from V and 3 bases from J, with 20 bases between. The chain's CDR3 is CASSLWGDQRPRYEQYF. CDR3 coding DNA: TGTGCCAGCAGCTTATGGGGAGATCAGCGCCCCCGCTACGAGCAGTACTTC.

This clonotype was seen a few times. One end of the junction varies from germline; a read error may be responsible. The chain couples TRBV28 to TRBJ2-2; D ambiguous. From germline, CDR1 is MDHEN and CDR2 SYDVKM. The CDR3 totals 16 residues. The CDR3 is CASSLGVGKNIGELFF. As DNA, the CDR3 is TGTGCCAGCAGTTTAGGGGTAGGGAAGAACATCGGGGAGCTGTTTTTT.

This clonotype was detected once. A junction end diverges from the germline sequence, so it may reflect a read error. The chain carries TRBV13 and TRBJ2-1, with TRBD2 matching 11 bases. The CDR3 extends over 14 amino acids. CDR1 and CDR2 (germline): PRHDT, FYEKMQ (reference sequence). Here the CDR3 reads CASSLAGGYNEQFF. CDR3 DNA sequence: TGTGCCAGCAGTTTAGCGGGGGGGTACAATGAGCAGTTCTTC. The full variable domain, completed using reference TRBV13 and TRBJ2-1, is AAGVIQSPRHLIKEKRETATLKCYPIPRHDTVYWYQQGPGQDPQFLISFYEKMQSDKGSIPDRFSAQQFSDYHSELNMSSLELGDSALYFCASSLAGGYNEQFFGPGTRLTVL.

This clonotype is judged medium-sized (0.01 to 0.1%). This chain joins TRBV6-5 and TRBJ2-2; D not resolved. V was pared by 5 bases and J by 7 bases, with 11 bases between. This CDR3 has 13 amino acids. CDR1 and CDR2 (germline): MNHEY, SVGAGI. CDR3 amino acids: CASSGDGDGELFF. Here the CDR3 DNA reads TGTGCCAGCAGTGGCGACGGCGACGGGGAGCTGTTTTTT.

This clonotype was observed many times. The rearrangement links TRBV5-1 to TRBJ2-3, with 7 bases matching TRBD2. V lost 0 bases to trimming and J lost 5 bases; unmatched junction nucleotides: 6. Germline loops: CDR1 SGHRS, CDR2 YFSETQ. The CDR3 is made up of 15 amino acids. The CDR3 sequence: CASSLEAGVGDTQYF. In nucleotides, the CDR3 is TGCGCCAGCAGCTTGGAGGCGGGAGTGGGAGATACGCAGTATTTT.

The chain combines TRBV29-1 with TRBJ2-3; 14 positions match TRBD2. The last part of the DNA fits TRBJ2-7 better; the J call may be wrong. The CDR3 covers 14 residues. Germline-derived CDR1 and CDR2 are SQVTM and ANQGSEA. CDR3 nucleotides: TGCAGCATTGTGGGACTAGCGGGAGATGTTACGCAGTACTTC. Translated, it gives CSIVGLAGDVTQYF.

V and J are TRBV6-2 or TRBV6-3 and TRBJ2-2, with no clear D. Between the trimmed V and J ends, which lost 8 bases and 9 bases, there was a span of 10 bases. Germline CDR1 is MNHEY and CDR2 is SVGEGT. The CDR3 totals 11 residues. CDR3 DNA sequence: TGTGCCAGCCAATACAGCTGGGAGCTGTTTTTT. Translated: CASQYSWELFF.

Worth noting for this clonotype: The junction departs from the called germline gene at one end, perhaps through a read error. The rearrangement uses TRBV6-2 or TRBV6-3 and TRBJ2-1, with a weak D call TRBD2 (5 bases). The CDR3 is made up of 14 amino acids. CDR1 is MNHEY and CDR2 is SVGEGT in the germline V gene. The CDR3 nucleotides are TGTGTCAGCAGTTACGGGCCCTATAGTAGGGAGCAGTCCTTC. It yields the protein CVSSYGPYSREQSF.

This clonotype was detected many times. This chain uses TRBV13 with TRBJ1-6; D is unclear. Trimming removed 3 bases from V and 11 bases from J, with 11 bases in between. This CDR3 is built from 13 residues. In germline, CDR1 is PRHDT, CDR2 FYEKMQ (reference sequence). In DNA form, the CDR3 reads TGTGCCAGCAGCTTTTATCAGGTCCCACCCCTCCACTTT. Its protein product is CASSFYQVPPLHF.

In its sample, this clonotype was seen once. The junction differs from germline at one of its ends, possibly a read error. The chain joins TRBV10-2 to TRBJ2-1; D ambiguous. The CDR3 contains 12 residues. Germline values: CDR1 WSHSY, CDR2 SAAADI. CDR3 region: CTSSASGNEQFF. CDR3 in DNA: TGCACCAGCAGTGCTTCAGGCAATGAGCAGTTCTTC.

The chain uses TRBV6-2 or TRBV6-3 and TRBJ2-3; D is ambiguous. CDR1 MNHEY and CDR2 SVGEGT come from the germline V gene. V was clipped by 10 bases and J by 6 bases, with 11 bases between them. The CDR3 contains 11 residues. CDR3 sequence (DNA): TGTGCCACAACCGGAGAGGATACGCAGTATTTT. Amino acids: CATTGEDTQYF.

This clonotype was found once. The junction departs from germline at one end; a sequencing error may be responsible. The V gene is TRBV4-2, the J gene TRBJ1-1; TRBD1 aligns across 8 bases. Germline CDR1 LGHNA, CDR2 YNFKEQ. There are 17 residues in the CDR3. CDR3 nucleotides: TGTGCCAGCAGCCAAGAGAACGGACAGGGTTATTGGACTGAAACTTTCTTT. Its protein product is CASSQENGQGYWTETFF.